The 17 T cell receptor beta chains reported below all come from one sample, sequenced in a study of cytomegalovirus exposure and HLA in healthy donors. Both 60 Vbeta primers and 13 Jbeta primers went into the PCR. Clones were read by immunoSEQ multiplex PCR, and TCRdb kept only the in-frame ones, dropping some. The sample records 110,000 to 150,000 clones, less than 10% being singletons. The sample comprised PBMCs. All receptors derive from a middle-aged man in good health and CMV-seronegative.

This clone showed up just a few times. The chain combines TRBV4-1 with TRBJ2-7; possible D gene TRBD2, 6 bases. The ends were cut back, 1 base at V and 4 bases at J, with 14 bases in the middle. Germline V gives CDR1 MGHRA, CDR2 YSYEKL. The CDR3 loop spans 15 amino acids. Here the CDR3 reads CASSQGEGRPYEQYF. The CDR3 nucleotides read TGCGCCAGCAGCCAAGGGGAAGGGAGGCCGTACGAGCAGTACTTC.

Only a few counts were recorded for this clone. The rearrangement links TRBV6-1 to TRBJ2-2, with TRBD2 matching over 8 bases. After removal of 4 bases from V and 1 base from J, the junction contained 5 bases not matched to a gene. The CDR3 consists of 16 residues. Germline V gene sequence: CDR1 MNHNS, CDR2 SASEGT. CDR3 region: CASSARLAGNTGELFF. As DNA, the CDR3 is TGTGCCAGCAGTGCTCGTCTAGCGGGGAACACCGGGGAGCTGTTTTTT.

This clone was recorded a few times. This chain joins TRBV9 and TRBJ2-5, with D possibly TRBD1 on 5 matching bases. Trimming shortened V by 7 bases and J by 5 bases, and 12 bases separated the two germline ends. CDR1 SGDLS and CDR2 YYNGEE come from the germline V gene. This CDR3 has 12 residues. CDR3 residues: CASALKGETQYF. The CDR3 DNA reads TGTGCCAGCGCCCTGAAGGGGGAGACCCAGTACTTC.

This sequence joins TRBV27 and TRBJ1-5, with TRBD1 matching 7 bases. CDR3 length equals 15 residues. Germline values: CDR1 MNHEY, CDR2 SMNVEV (reference sequence). V gave up 3 bases and J gave up 3 bases; unmatched junction bases: 5. CDR3 sequence reads: CASSFTTGDNQPQHF. CDR3 nucleotide sequence: TGTGCCAGCAGTTTTACAACAGGGGACAATCAGCCCCAGCATTTT.

J is TRBJ2-7 and V is TRBV18; unclear D gene. Trimming removed 2 bases from V and 6 bases from J, with 5 bases in between. Per germline, CDR1 KGHSH and CDR2 LQKENI. CDR3 size: 11 residues. This CDR3 reads CASSPGTEQYF. CDR3 bases: TGTGCCAGCTCACCAGGCACCGAGCAGTACTTC.

The J gene is TRBJ2-1, the V gene TRBV6-5, with 8 bases matching TRBD2. The CDR3 consists of 14 residues. The germline gives CDR1 MNHEY, CDR2 SVGAGI. With 5 bases clipped from V and 6 bases from J, the junction kept 6 bases outside the gene matches. CDR3 sequence reads: CASSRTGTSNEQFF. Written as DNA, the CDR3 is TGTGCCAGCAGTCGAACCGGGACTAGCAATGAGCAGTTCTTC.

The chain has TRBV7-8 and TRBJ1-6; TRBD1 matches at 12 bases. V dropped 5 bases and J dropped 7; count of bases not matched to a gene: 6. From germline, CDR1 is SGHVS and CDR2 FQNEAQ. The CDR3 is made up of 16 amino acids. DNA for the CDR3: TGTGCCAGCAGCCCTTGGGGACAGGGGGCGAATTCACCCCTCCACTTT. This translates into CASSPWGQGANSPLHF.

The chain recombines TRBV7-3 with TRBJ1-1, with a weak D call TRBD1 (5 bases). Germline V lookup: CDR1 SGHTA, CDR2 FQGTGA. The CDR3 spans 13 residues. V was shortened by 5 bases and J by 3 bases, with 10 bases between the two germline ends. CDR3 in amino acids: CASSDRGDTEAFF. The CDR3 region has the DNA TGTGCCAGCAGCGACCGGGGGGACACTGAAGCTTTCTTT.

This clone has a handful of counts. V is TRBV6-4 and J is TRBJ2-3; the D is unclear. CDR1 MRHNA and CDR2 SNTAGT come from the germline V gene. The V and J ends lost 3 bases and 1 base respectively, with 8 bases between them. The CDR3 has 14 amino acids. Here the CDR3 reads CASSENTRTDTQYF. CDR3 DNA: TGTGCCAGCAGTGAAAACACCCGCACAGATACGCAGTATTTT.

This chain connects TRBV30 to TRBJ2-1; 10 positions agree with TRBD2. Germline loops: CDR1 GTSNPN, CDR2 SVGIG (reference sequence). This CDR3 contains 15 residues. The J segment lost 9 bases and the V segment lost 0 bases, leaving 8 bases of the junction unmatched. CDR3 residues: CAWSVTTSGKGEQFF. The CDR3 DNA reads as TGTGCCTGGAGTGTAACCACTAGCGGGAAGGGTGAGCAGTTCTTC. The entire variable domain, with the rest obtained from reference TRBV30 and TRBJ2-1, is as follows: SQTIHQWPATLVQPVGSPLSLECTVEGTSNPNLYWYRQAAGRGLQLLFYSVGIGQISSEVPQNLSASRPQDRQFILSSKKLLLSDSGFYLCAWSVTTSGKGEQFFGPGTRLTVL.

The chain recombines TRBV28 with TRBJ1-2; D might be TRBD1 (6 bases). The germline V gene has CDR1 MDHEN and CDR2 SYDVKM. The CDR3 consists of 14 residues. Trimming removed 5 bases at V and 1 base at J, with 11 bases between. CDR3 nucleotide sequence: TGTGCCAGCAGTATCAAACAGGGTAACTATGGCTACACCTTC. Translating gives CASSIKQGNYGYTF.

This clone has just a few counts. This chain links TRBV7-6 with TRBJ2-7; possibly TRBD1 for D (5 bases). The ends were cut back, 3 bases at V and 2 bases at J, with 14 bases in the middle. In germline, CDR1 is SGHVS, CDR2 FNYEAQ. The CDR3 runs 15 residues. The CDR3 bases are TGTGCCAGCAGCTTGGAACCGACAGTTGCCTACGAGCAGTACTTC. Amino acid sequence: CASSLEPTVAYEQYF.

This chain joins TRBV5-6 and TRBJ2-5; the D gene is possibly TRBD2 (5 bases). CDR3 length: 11 amino acids. From germline, CDR1 is SGHDT and CDR2 YYEEEE. The V and J ends lost 2 bases and 11 bases respectively, with 10 bases between them. The CDR3 bases are TGTGCCAGCAGCTTTTCTGGGGAGCAGTACTTC. Translating it yields CASSFSGEQYF.

DNA for the CDR3: TGTGCCAGCAGCCCAGGGCGGCATCAGCCCCAGCATTTT. Protein product: CASSPGRHQPQHF. The chain uses TRBV27 and TRBJ1-5, with a possible D match to TRBD1 (5 bases). V lost 6 bases and J 5 bases, leaving 11 bases between the germline ends. Per germline, CDR1 MNHEY and CDR2 SMNVEV (reference sequence). CDR3 size: 13 residues.

This clone turned up a few times. The chain links TRBV9 to TRBJ1-4; 7 nucleotides align to TRBD1. Germline V gene sequence: CDR1 SGDLS, CDR2 YYNGEE. CDR3 length: 16 amino acids. The junction had 10 bases not matched to a gene; V was cut back by 0 bases and J by 8 bases. CDR3 bases: TGTGCCAGCAGCGTAGGGAGCAGGGGGGTTAGCGAAAAACTGTTTTTT. This codes for CASSVGSRGVSEKLFF.

This clone was observed once. The chain has TRBV7-2 and TRBJ1-3, with D perhaps TRBD1 (6 bases). Deletions cut 5 bases from V and 0 bases from J, with 8 bases between. Germline CDR1 is SGHTA and CDR2 is FQGNSA. The CDR3 has 14 amino acids. This CDR3 reads CASSRQVSGNTIYF. CDR3 bases: TGTGCCAGCAGCCGACAGGTCTCTGGAAACACCATATATTTT.

The CDR3 is CASSLNRFGTGGGRSVQPQHF. The CDR3 nucleotides read TGTGCCAGCAGCTTAAATCGTTTTGGGACAGGGGGCGGTCGTTCAGTCCAGCCCCAGCATTTT. The rearrangement uses TRBV7-8 and TRBJ1-5, with TRBD1 matching over 12 bases. Germline V gene data show CDR1 as SGHVS and CDR2 as FQNEAQ. This CDR3 spans 21 amino acids. Unmatched junction bases numbered 21, after V lost 2 bases and J lost 7 bases.